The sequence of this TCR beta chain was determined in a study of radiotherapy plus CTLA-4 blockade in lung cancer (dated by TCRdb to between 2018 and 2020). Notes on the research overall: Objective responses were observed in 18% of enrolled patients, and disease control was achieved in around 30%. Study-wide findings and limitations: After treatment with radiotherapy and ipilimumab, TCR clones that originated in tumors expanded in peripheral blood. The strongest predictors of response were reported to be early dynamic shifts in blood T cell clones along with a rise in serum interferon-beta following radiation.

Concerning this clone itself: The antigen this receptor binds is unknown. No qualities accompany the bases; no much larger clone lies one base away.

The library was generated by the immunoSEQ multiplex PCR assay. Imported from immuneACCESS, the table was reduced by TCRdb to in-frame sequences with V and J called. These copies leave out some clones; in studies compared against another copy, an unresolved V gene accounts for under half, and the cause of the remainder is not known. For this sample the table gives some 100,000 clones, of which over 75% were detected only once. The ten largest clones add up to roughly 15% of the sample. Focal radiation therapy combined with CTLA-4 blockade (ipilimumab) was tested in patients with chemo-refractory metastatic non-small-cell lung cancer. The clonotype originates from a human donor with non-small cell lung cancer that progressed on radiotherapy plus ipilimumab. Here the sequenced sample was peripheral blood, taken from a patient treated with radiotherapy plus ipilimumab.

The CDR3 in this case is CASSLGRSGWAGELFF. In nucleotides, the sequence is TGTGCCAGCAGTTTGGGGCGTAGCGGGTGGGCCGGGGAGCTGTTTTTT. The chain is encoded by TRBV6-5 joined to TRBJ2-2; 7 central nucleotides agree with TRBD2. CDR3 length: 16 amino acids, cysteine to phenylalanine. Only the CDR3 DNA is retained, 48 bases long and in frame from the first base. Clipping removes 4 bases from V and 6 bases from J, with 11 as the unmatched junction base count. Based on the germline V gene, the CDR1 and CDR2 sequences are MNHEY and SVGAGI.